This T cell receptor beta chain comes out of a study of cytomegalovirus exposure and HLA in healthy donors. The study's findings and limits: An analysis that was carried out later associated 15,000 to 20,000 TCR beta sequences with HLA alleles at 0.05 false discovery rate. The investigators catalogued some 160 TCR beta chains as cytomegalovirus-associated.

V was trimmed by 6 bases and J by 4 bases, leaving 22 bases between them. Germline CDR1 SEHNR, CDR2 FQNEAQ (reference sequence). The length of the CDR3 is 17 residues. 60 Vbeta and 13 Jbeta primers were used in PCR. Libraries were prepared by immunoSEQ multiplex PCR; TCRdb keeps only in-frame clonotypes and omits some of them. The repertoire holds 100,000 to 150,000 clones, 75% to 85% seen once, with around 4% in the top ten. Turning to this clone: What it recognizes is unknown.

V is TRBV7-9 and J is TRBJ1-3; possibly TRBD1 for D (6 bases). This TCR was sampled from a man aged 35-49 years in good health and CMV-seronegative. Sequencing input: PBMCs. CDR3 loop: CASSPPMIQGLGNTIYF. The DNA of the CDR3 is TGTGCCAGCAGTCCACCCATGATACAGGGCTTAGGAAACACCATATATTTT.